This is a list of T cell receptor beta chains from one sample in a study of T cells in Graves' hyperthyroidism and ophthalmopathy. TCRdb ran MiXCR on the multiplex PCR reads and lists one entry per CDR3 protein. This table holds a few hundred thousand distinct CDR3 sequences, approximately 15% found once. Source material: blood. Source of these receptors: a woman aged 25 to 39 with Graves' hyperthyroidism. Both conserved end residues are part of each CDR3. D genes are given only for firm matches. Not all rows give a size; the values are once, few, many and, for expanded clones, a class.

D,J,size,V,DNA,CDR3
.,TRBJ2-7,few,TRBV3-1,TGTGCCAGCAGCTATTCTAGCGCTCCCTACGAGCAGTACTTC,CASSYSSAPYEQYF
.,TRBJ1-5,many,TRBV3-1,TGTGCCAGCAGCCAAGATCGGGATCAGCCCCAGCATTTT,CASSQDRDQPQHF
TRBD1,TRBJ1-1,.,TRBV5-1,TGCGCCAGCAGCCTGGGACCGGACAGGAGGAACGCTGAAGCTTTCTTT,CASSLGPDRRNAEAFF
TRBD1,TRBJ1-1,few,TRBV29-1,TGCAGCGTTGAGACAGGGAGAAGCACTGAAGCTTTCTTT,CSVETGRSTEAFF
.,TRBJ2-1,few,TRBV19,TGTGCCAGTAGTATAATCGCGGAGGGCTCCTACAATGAGCAGTTCTTC,CASSIIAEGSYNEQFF
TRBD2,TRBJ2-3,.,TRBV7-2,TGTGCCAGCAGCTTAACTTCGGGACTAGCGGGAGTGGGCACAGATACGCAGTATTTT,CASSLTSGLAGVGTDTQYF
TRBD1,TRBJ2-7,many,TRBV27,TGTGCCAGCAGTTTGTTTAAAGGACAGGGGATGTACGAGCAGTACTTC,CASSLFKGQGMYEQYF
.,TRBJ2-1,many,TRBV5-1,TGCGCCAGCAGCTACGATCCGGAGATCGATGAGCAGTTCTTC,CASSYDPEIDEQFF
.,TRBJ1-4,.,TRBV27,TGTGCCAGCAGTTTATGGGCTGGCGATGAAAAACTGTTTTTT,CASSLWAGDEKLFF
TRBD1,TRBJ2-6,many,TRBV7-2,TGTGCCAGCAGCCCGGACAGGCTGGGGGGGGCCAACGTCCTGACTTTC,CASSPDRLGGANVLTF
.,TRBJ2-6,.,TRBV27,TGTGCCAGCAGTTTATCCCCCCTAGTAACTGGGGCCAACGTCCTGACTTTC,CASSLSPLVTGANVLTF
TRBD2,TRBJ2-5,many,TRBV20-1,TGCAGTGCTACCCCCGGCGGGAGGGCCGTAGAGACCCAGTACTTC,CSATPGGRAVETQYF
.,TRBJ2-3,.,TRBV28,TGTGCCAGCAGCGCCCGGTTAAACTGGGACTTCCTTGGCACAGATACGCAGTATTTT,CASSARLNWDFLGTDTQYF
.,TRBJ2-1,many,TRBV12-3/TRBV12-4,TGTGCCAGCAGTCCCAAACTAATCAATGAGCAGTTCTTC,CASSPKLINEQFF
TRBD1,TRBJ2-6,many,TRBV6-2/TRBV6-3,TGTGCCAGCAGTTACTCCCCTTGGGGACAGGGAAACTCTGGGGCCAACGTCCTGACTTTC,CASSYSPWGQGNSGANVLTF
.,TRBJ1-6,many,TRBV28,TGTGCCAGCAGTTTAGGCACCGGGGATGGGAATTCACCCCTCCACTTT,CASSLGTGDGNSPLHF
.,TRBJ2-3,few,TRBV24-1,TGTGCCCGGGGAGAGGGGGCAGATACGCAGTATTTT,CARGEGADTQYF
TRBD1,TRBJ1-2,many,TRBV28,TGTGCCAGCAGTTTAAGGCGGACAGGGGATGGCTACACCTTC,CASSLRRTGDGYTF
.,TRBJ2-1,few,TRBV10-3,TGTGGTCGAAAAGAGGGGCCGTCGGGGGTTGAGCAGTTCTTC,CGRKEGPSGVEQFF
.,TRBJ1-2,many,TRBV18,TGTGCCAGCTCAAATCAGGACGGCCCCTATGGCTACACCTTC,CASSNQDGPYGYTF
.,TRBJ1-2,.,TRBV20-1,TGCAGTGCCCTCGAGCCGAGAAACTATGGCTACACCTTC,CSALEPRNYGYTF
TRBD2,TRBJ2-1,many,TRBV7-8,TGTGCCAGCAGCCCCCCGGGACTAGCCGATGAGCAGTTCTTC,CASSPPGLADEQFF
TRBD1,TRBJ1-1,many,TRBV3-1,TGTGCCAGCAGCCAAGGGCAGGGGGTTATGAACACTGAAGCTTTCTTT,CASSQGQGVMNTEAFF
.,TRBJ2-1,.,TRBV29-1,TGCAGCGTTACGGGAACACCAAGCTCCTACAATGAGCAGTTCTTC,CSVTGTPSSYNEQFF
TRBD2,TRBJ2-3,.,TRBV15,TGTGCCACCAGCAGAGGGCCGGCTAGCGGGGAGGAATCAGATACGCAGTATTTT,CATSRGPASGEESDTQYF
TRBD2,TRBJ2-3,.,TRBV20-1,TGCAGTGCAACCGGGACTAGCGGGAGAGGGGCAGATACGCAGTATTTT,CSATGTSGRGADTQYF
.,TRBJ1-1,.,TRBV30,TGTGCCTGGAGTCCCAACAGGGAGGCTGAAGCTTCCTTT,CAWSPNREAEASF
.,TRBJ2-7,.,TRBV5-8,TGTGCCAGCAACCTCGACATTTTCTACGAGCAGTACTTC,CASNLDIFYEQYF
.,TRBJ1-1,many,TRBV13,TGTGCCAGCAGCTTTCTGGGGATGAAGAACACTGAAGCTTTCTTT,CASSFLGMKNTEAFF
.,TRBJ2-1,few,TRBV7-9,TGTGCCAGCAGCTTTGATTCCAGCTGGGATGAGCAGTTCTTC,CASSFDSSWDEQFF
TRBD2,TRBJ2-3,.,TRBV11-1,TGTGCCAGCAGCACTAGACTAGCGGGAGGAGGAGATACGCAGTATTTT,CASSTRLAGGGDTQYF
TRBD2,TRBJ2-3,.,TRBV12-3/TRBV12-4,TGTGCCAGCAGTTTTGATCTCAGCGGGGGTAGCGCGCAGTATTTT,CASSFDLSGGSAQYF
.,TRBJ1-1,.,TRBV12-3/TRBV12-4,TGTGCCAGCAAAATTGGGGTAGAAACTGAAGCTTTCTTT,CASKIGVETEAFF
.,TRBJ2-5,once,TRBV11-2,TGTGCCAGCAGCATACAGGGTTTTGAGACCCAGTACTTC,CASSIQGFETQYF
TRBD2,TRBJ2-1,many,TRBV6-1,TGTGCCAGCAGCCGAAGTACTAGCGGGCTAGACAATGAGCAGTTCTTC,CASSRSTSGLDNEQFF
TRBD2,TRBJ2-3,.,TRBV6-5,TGTGCCAGCAGTTACTTCTTAGCGGGAGTGGGGACAGATACGCAGTATTTT,CASSYFLAGVGTDTQYF
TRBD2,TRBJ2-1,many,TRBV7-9,TGTGCCAGCAGCTTCGAACCGGGACTAGCGGGAGTGAATGAGCAGTTCTTC,CASSFEPGLAGVNEQFF
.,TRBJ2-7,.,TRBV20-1,TGCAGTGCTGGAGGCCTCCAGCAGGAGTCGGACTCCTACGAGCAGTACTTC,CSAGGLQQESDSYEQYF
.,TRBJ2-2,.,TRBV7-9,TGTGCCAGCAGCTCCTTTCTCACCGGGGAGCTGTTTTTT,CASSSFLTGELFF
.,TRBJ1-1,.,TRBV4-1,TGCGCCAGCAGCCAAGATATAGGAGGAGCCACTGAAGCTTTCTTT,CASSQDIGGATEAFF
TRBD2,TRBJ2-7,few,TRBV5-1,TGCGCCAGCAGCTTGGTCGGACTAGCGGGAGGAATCCACGAGCAGTACTTC,CASSLVGLAGGIHEQYF
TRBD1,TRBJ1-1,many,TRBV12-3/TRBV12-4,TGTGCCAGCAGCCCGCGACAGGGATTCGCTGAAGCTTTCTTT,CASSPRQGFAEAFF